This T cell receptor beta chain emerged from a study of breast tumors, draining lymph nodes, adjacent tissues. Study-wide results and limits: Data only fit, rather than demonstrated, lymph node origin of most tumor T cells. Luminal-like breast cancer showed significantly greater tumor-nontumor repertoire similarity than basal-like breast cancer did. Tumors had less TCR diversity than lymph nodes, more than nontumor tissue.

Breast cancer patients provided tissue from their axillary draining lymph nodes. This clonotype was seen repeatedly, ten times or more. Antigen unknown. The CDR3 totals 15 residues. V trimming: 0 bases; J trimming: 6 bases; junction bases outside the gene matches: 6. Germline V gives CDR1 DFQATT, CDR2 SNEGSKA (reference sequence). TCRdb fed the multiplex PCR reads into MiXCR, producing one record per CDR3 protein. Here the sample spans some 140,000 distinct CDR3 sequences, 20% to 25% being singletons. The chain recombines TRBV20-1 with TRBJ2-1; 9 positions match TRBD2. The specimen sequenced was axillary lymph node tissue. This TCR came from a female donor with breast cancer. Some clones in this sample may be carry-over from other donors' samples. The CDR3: CSARDVAGGSNEQFF. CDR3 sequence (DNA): TGCAGTGCTAGAGATGTCGCGGGAGGGAGCAATGAGCAGTTCTTC.